This T cell receptor (beta chain) originates from a study of CD8 T cells in ankylosing spondylitis. Each TCR beta library was made by quantitative 5'-RACE that incorporated molecular barcodes. TCRdb reprocessed the 5' RACE reads with MiXCR, giving one entry per CDR3 protein. The sample shows almost 250,000 distinct CDR3 sequences, 32% of them seen only once. The CDR3 loop spans 14 amino acids. Trimming took 5 bases from V and 0 from J, leaving 10 bases between them. Germline V gene lookup returns CDR1 SEHNR and CDR2 FQNEAQ (reference sequence). General study results and limits: In ankylosing spondylitis patients, matched synovial fluid reportedly showed significant enrichment of disease-linked clones.

As regards this clonotype: The antigen remains undetermined.

Sequenced: blood, either unsorted or a sorted T cell fraction (not recorded which). The receptor comes from a male donor with ankylosing spondylitis or in good health (not recorded which). The rearrangement links TRBV7-9 to TRBJ1-1; D uncertain. Written as DNA, the CDR3 is TGTGCCAGCAGCACCCTCTCTATGAACACTGAAGCTTTCTTT. Its protein product is CASSTLSMNTEAFF.